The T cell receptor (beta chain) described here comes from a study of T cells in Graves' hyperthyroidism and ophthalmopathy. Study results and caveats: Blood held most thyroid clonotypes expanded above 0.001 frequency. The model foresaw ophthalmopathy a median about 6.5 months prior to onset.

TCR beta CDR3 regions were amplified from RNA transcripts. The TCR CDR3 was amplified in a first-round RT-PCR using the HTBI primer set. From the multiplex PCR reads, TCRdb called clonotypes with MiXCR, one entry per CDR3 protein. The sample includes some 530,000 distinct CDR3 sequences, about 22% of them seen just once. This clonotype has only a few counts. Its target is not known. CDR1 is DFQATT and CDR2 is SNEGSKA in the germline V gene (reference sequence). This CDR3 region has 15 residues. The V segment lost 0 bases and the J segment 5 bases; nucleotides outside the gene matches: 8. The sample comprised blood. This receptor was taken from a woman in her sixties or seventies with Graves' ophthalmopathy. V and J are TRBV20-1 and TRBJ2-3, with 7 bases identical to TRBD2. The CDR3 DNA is TGCAGTGCTAGAGATCTAGCGGACCTCCTAGATACGCAGTATTTT. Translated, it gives CSARDLADLLDTQYF.